This T cell receptor beta chain was sequenced in a study of tissue T cells after allogeneic stem cell transplantation. TCRbeta CDR3 was sequenced at survey depth with template counts. This table comes from immunoSEQ multiplex PCR, and its TCRdb copy is limited to in-frame clones, with some not included. This sample yields around 40,000 clones, of which more than 90% are seen a single time; roughly 3.8% belongs to the top ten. The CDR3 contains 12 residues. Deletions cut 1 base from V and 3 bases from J, with 5 bases between. The V gene's germline CDR1 is SGHRS and CDR2 YFSETQ. Here the sequenced sample was blood, taken before transplantation. This sequence was found in a woman aged 40 to 75 who later had graft-versus-host disease after an allogeneic stem cell transplant. The chain is built from TRBV5-1 and TRBJ2-7; no clear D. CDR3 in DNA: TGCGCCAGCAGCTTGCTGGGCTACGAGCAGTACTTC. Protein sequence: CASSLLGYEQYF.